This T cell receptor beta chain was profiled in a study of blood T cell repertoires in COVID-19. In the study overall: Samples came from the United States, Italy and Spain, spanning acute and convalescent COVID-19. In each case, the material was cDNA or gDNA derived from T cells, B-cell-depleted T cells, or PBMCs.

As originally analysed: The authors estimated nucleated cell counts from reference gene primer amplification. Clones were sequenced by immunoSEQ multiplex PCR, and TCRdb holds only the in-frame ones, with some missing. The DNA was the basis for D and trimming; V, J and clone size are from that table. The table records about 110,000 clones, 85% of them present only once. CDR1 is SGHTA and CDR2 is FQGNSA in the germline V gene. The CDR3 runs to 14 residues. V lost 1 base, J lost 4 bases, and 10 bases lay in between. The specimen was peripheral blood. The rearrangement links TRBV7-2 to TRBJ1-2; D gene unclear. This TCR came from a man aged 50 to 60 with acute or convalescent COVID-19. The CDR3 region is CASSLEIPSYGYTF. The CDR3 coding sequence is TGTGCCAGCAGCTTAGAGATTCCGAGCTATGGCTACACCTTC.